This record covers a single T cell receptor beta chain. The data were obtained in a study of technical replicates of blood from a few donors. Clones were sequenced by immunoSEQ multiplex PCR, and TCRdb holds only the in-frame ones, with some missing. The table has approximately 70,000 clones, around 91% seen once. The receptor comes from a human donor in good health. Specimen: T cells isolated from PBMCs.

The chain's CDR3 is CASSIPGQWTEAFF. In nucleotides, the CDR3 is TGTGCCAGTAGCATACCGGGACAATGGACTGAAGCTTTCTTT. The chain combines TRBV19 with TRBJ1-1; possibly TRBD1 for D (6 bases). Trimming removed 6 bases at V and 5 bases at J, with 16 bases between. The CDR3 has 14 residues. The germline V gene has CDR1 LNHDA and CDR2 SQIVND (reference sequence).